This TCR beta chain was documented in a study of T cell changes during pregnancy in multiple sclerosis (dated by TCRdb to 2018 to 2020). Broadly, across the study: The study looked at changes in the T cell repertoire across pregnancy in women with multiple sclerosis.

The junction shows trimming of 0 bases on V and 3 bases on J, plus 6 bases between the germline ends. The CDR3 contains 13 residues, cysteine and phenylalanine counted. The kept DNA is CDR3 alone, 39 bases in frame from the first base. The CDR1 and CDR2 encoded by the germline V gene (reference sequence) are SGHNT and YYREEE. Library preparation used the immunoSEQ multiplex PCR assay. TCRdb stores this immuneACCESS table with in-frame sequences only. Part of the clones is absent; in the studies checked, under half of the shortfall reflects unresolved V genes, and no reason is known for the rest. The sample table records 25,000 to 35,000 clones; around 90% of these occur just once. Of the sample, under 0.75% is held by the ten largest clones. For this clone: It has no known antigen specificity. No base quality information exists; no much larger clone differs at one position. Other nucleotide sequences from this sample produce the same CDR3.

The TCR originated in a female donor in good health, enrolled as a control in a pregnancy study. The specimen was CD4+ T cells from peripheral blood mononuclear cells, collected in the third trimester of pregnancy. The rearrangement joined TRBV5-4 to TRBJ1-2, with a tentative D gene TRBD1 over 6 matching bases. Read as DNA, the sequence is TGTGCCAGCAGCTTGGGACAGGACTATGGCTACACCTTC. The encoded protein is CASSLGQDYGYTF.